This T cell receptor beta chain was documented in a study of T cell therapy after organ transplantation. Background on the study: 4 to 8 weeks after therapy completion, short-term post-therapy blood was collected.

The time point: 4-8 weeks after completion of therapy. These patients had received solid-organ transplants and had drug-resistant or recurrent cytomegalovirus. Study results and limitations: Both transferred clonotypes and endogenous ones absent from products apparently reconstituted.

With respect to this clone: Its antigen is undetermined.

TCRdb's table, derived via immunoSEQ multiplex PCR, lists solely in-frame clones and lacks some. In the table there are a few thousand clones, around 80% of which are singletons. Germline V CDR1 and CDR2: SGHKS, YYEKEE (reference sequence). The CDR3 is made up of 14 amino acids. The V end was cut by 4 bases, the J end by 9 bases, with 14 bases between. Specimen: CD8+ T cells from blood, collected after autologous CMV-specific T cell therapy. The chain combines TRBV5-5 with TRBJ1-6; D is undetermined. The TCR sequence derives from a human patient who had received a solid organ transplant and had CMV disease. The graft donor may have contributed some T cells. CDR3 protein: CASSPELSGSPLHF. CDR3 nucleotides: TGTGCCAGCAGCCCCGAATTGTCTGGTTCACCCCTCCACTTT.